This TCR beta chain was recorded in a study of blood T cell repertoires in COVID-19. As for the study in general: Samples came from the United States, Italy and Spain, spanning acute and convalescent COVID-19. In each case, the material was cDNA or gDNA derived from T cells, B-cell-depleted T cells, or PBMCs.

Germline V gene sequence: CDR1 SGHDT, CDR2 YYEEEE. V was trimmed by 3 bases and J by 7 bases, leaving 7 bases between them. The length of the CDR3 is 12 residues. Authors' processing steps: Cell counts per sample came from amplifying reference gene primers. Sequenced by immunoSEQ multiplex PCR; TCRdb stores in-frame clones only, minus some. That table furnishes V, J and clone size, whereas the DNA furnished D and trimming. The table records 130,000 to 150,000 clones, around 89% of them present only once. The V gene is TRBV5-6, the J gene TRBJ2-2; D is undetermined. This sequence originates from a woman in her fifties or sixties with active COVID-19. The material sequenced was peripheral blood. CDR3: CASSSGFGELFF. DNA for the CDR3: TGTGCCAGCAGCTCAGGCTTCGGGGAGCTGTTTTTT.